These T cell receptor beta chains were read from a single sample in a study of response to subunit inactivated influenza vaccine. MiXCR, run by TCRdb on the RT-PCR reads, gives a single entry per CDR3 protein. The sample lists a few hundred thousand distinct CDR3 sequences; less than 7.5% were seen once. Specimen: PBMCs from blood, collected around 2 years after vaccination. These receptors all come from a man aged 50 to 75 who received an inactivated influenza vaccine. Each CDR3 is given with its conserved first and last residue. D genes are given only for firm matches. Clone sizes are given selectively: once, few, many, or a class where the clone is expanded.

>.|TRBJ2-5|TRBV4-2|many
TGTGCCAGCAGCCTTTACCGGACCAGCCAAGAGACCCAGTACTTC
CASSLYRTSQETQYF
>.|TRBJ1-1|TRBV4-1|.
TGCGCCAGCAGCCAAGATAGAGGGCGGCAAGCTTTCTTT
CASSQDRGRQAFF
>.|TRBJ1-2|TRBV4-2|few
TGTGCCAGCAGCCAGTTCCCGGGAGAAGACTATGGCTACACCTTC
CASSQFPGEDYGYTF
>.|TRBJ2-7|TRBV5-1|many
TGCGCCAGCAGCTTGGATGGCAACTACGAGCAGTACTTC
CASSLDGNYEQYF
>.|TRBJ2-1|TRBV2|many
TGTGCCAGCAGTGGACTGGAAGAGCAGTTCTTC
CASSGLEEQFF
>TRBD1|TRBJ1-6|TRBV6-2/TRBV6-3|many
TGTGCCAGCAGTGCCCGACAGGGAGGTATTCCACCCCTCCACTTT
CASSARQGGIPPLHF
>.|TRBJ2-3|TRBV15|few
TGTGCCACCAGCAGAGGTCGGGGGGCCAGAGCAGATACGCAGTATTTT
CATSRGRGARADTQYF
>.|TRBJ1-2|TRBV6-2/TRBV6-3|.
TGTGCCAGCAGTTACCTTCAGACGGGTGGCTACACCTTC
CASSYLQTGGYTF
>TRBD2|TRBJ2-2|TRBV9|.
TGTGCCAGCAGCGGGATTAGCGGGGGGGCCCCGAACACCGGGGAGCTGTTTTTT
CASSGISGGAPNTGELFF
>.|TRBJ2-7|TRBV6-5|.
TGTGCCAGCAGTTATCAGGGCCGGAGCTCCTACGAGCAGTACTTC
CASSYQGRSSYEQYF
>.|TRBJ2-1|TRBV27|few
TGTGCCAGCAGGACCTTAGCGGTCTCCTACAATGAGCAGTTCTTC
CASRTLAVSYNEQFF
>.|TRBJ2-7|TRBV2|.
TGTGCCAGCAAGGAAGACAGGACCTACGAGCAGTACTTC
CASKEDRTYEQYF
>TRBD1|TRBJ1-5|TRBV20-1|.
TGCAGTGCTAGTCGCCAGGGGGGAAGCAATCAGCCCCAGCATTTT
CSASRQGGSNQPQHF
>.|TRBJ1-6|TRBV12-3/TRBV12-4|many
TGTGCCAGCAGTTTATTACAGGGCAATTCACCCCTCCACTTT
CASSLLQGNSPLHF
>TRBD1|TRBJ1-2|TRBV20-1|.
TGCAGTGCTCCCAGAACAGGGGGATATGGCTACACCTTC
CSAPRTGGYGYTF
>.|TRBJ2-5|TRBV7-9|many
TGTGCCAGCAGCTTAGCCGCCGGTTGGCGATCTCAAGAGACCCAGTACTTC
CASSLAAGWRSQETQYF
>.|TRBJ2-7|TRBV20-1|.
TGCAGTGCTAGCCCTTACTCCTACGGGCAGTACTTC
CSASPYSYGQYF
>.|TRBJ1-5|TRBV6-2/TRBV6-3|few
TGTGCCAGCAGTCGGTGGACCCCGGGACGCAGCAATCAGCCCCAGCATTTT
CASSRWTPGRSNQPQHF
>TRBD2|TRBJ2-7|TRBV10-3|few
TGTGCCATCAGTGAGTCCCTAGCGGGAGAATTCGAGCAGTACTTC
CAISESLAGEFEQYF
>.|TRBJ2-2|TRBV6-1|many
TGTGCCAGCAGTGAAGTGGGAGGCGTTTTCACCGGGGAGCTGTTTTTT
CASSEVGGVFTGELFF
>.|TRBJ2-1|TRBV9|many
TGTGCCAGCAGCGTAGTACCCGGGAGCTCATATGAGCAGTTCTTC
CASSVVPGSSYEQFF
>TRBD1|TRBJ1-2|TRBV7-2|.
TGTGCCAGCAGCTTAGGGGGGACAGGGAGGGACTATGGCTACACCTTC
CASSLGGTGRDYGYTF
>.|TRBJ2-7|TRBV6-2/TRBV6-3|many
TGTGCCAGCAGTTACTTGGCAGGGGACTCGGGAGAGCAGTACTTC
CASSYLAGDSGEQYF
>TRBD2|TRBJ2-7|TRBV12-3/TRBV12-4|.
TGTGCCAGCAGTTTCTGGGGAGGGCCGGACCGATACGAGCAGTACTTC
CASSFWGGPDRYEQYF
>TRBD2|TRBJ2-1|TRBV6-5|.
TGTGCCAGCAGTTATCCGGGAGGCGCCTACAATGAGCAGTTCTTC
CASSYPGGAYNEQFF
>TRBD2|TRBJ2-2|TRBV6-2/TRBV6-3|.
TGTGCCAGCAGTATTAGCGGGTATTACACCGGGGAGCTGTTTTTT
CASSISGYYTGELFF
>TRBD2|TRBJ2-3|TRBV12-3/TRBV12-4|.
TGTGCCAGCAGTCTAGCGGGGGGAGTCATGGATACGCAGTATTTT
CASSLAGGVMDTQYF
>.|TRBJ2-3|TRBV20-1|few
TGCAGTGCTAGAGTATTTGTAGTAGATACGCAGTATTTT
CSARVFVVDTQYF
>TRBD2|TRBJ2-1|TRBV20-1|.
TGCAGTGCTAGGGACGGCGGGAGGACCATGTATGAGCAGTTCTTC
CSARDGGRTMYEQFF
>TRBD1|TRBJ2-7|TRBV25-1|.
TGTGCCAGCAATACCGGGACAGGGCCCTACGAGCAGTACTTC
CASNTGTGPYEQYF
>.|TRBJ1-5|TRBV20-1|few
TGCAGTGCAATACAGGGAGGCAATCAGCCCCAGCATTTT
CSAIQGGNQPQHF
>.|TRBJ1-2|TRBV4-2|.
TGTGCCAGCACCCGGGACAAGCGTGGCTACACCTTC
CASTRDKRGYTF
>.|TRBJ2-6|TRBV6-2/TRBV6-3|many
TGTGCCATCCAACGAGAGTCGGGCTTTGGGGCCAACGTCCTGACTTTC
CAIQRESGFGANVLTF
>.|TRBJ2-7|TRBV7-8|few
TGTGCCAGCAGCACCCGCGTGGGCTACGAGCAGTACTTC
CASSTRVGYEQYF
>TRBD2|TRBJ2-7|TRBV29-1|.
TGCAGCGTCCCCGGCACTAGCGGGACCCCCTACGAGCAGTACTTC
CSVPGTSGTPYEQYF
>.|TRBJ2-3|TRBV7-2|many
TGTGCCAGCAGCAAAGGGACATGGCAGGCGGATACGCAGTATTTT
CASSKGTWQADTQYF
>.|TRBJ2-2|TRBV20-1|many
TGCAGTGCTAGTTGGCTCGCCGGGGAGCTGTTTTTT
CSASWLAGELFF
>.|TRBJ1-6|TRBV6-5|few
TGTGCCAGCAGTTACGTTAGCTCCTATAATTCACCCCTCCACTTT
CASSYVSSYNSPLHF
>.|TRBJ1-2|TRBV4-2|many
TGTGCCAGCAGCCAAGAAGGAAGGAGGTTATTTGATGGCTACACCTTC
CASSQEGRRLFDGYTF
>TRBD2|TRBJ2-2|TRBV7-2|.
TGTGCCACCCCCGGGCGGGGGGGAAACCCGAACACCGGGGAGCTGTTTTTT
CATPGRGGNPNTGELFF
>TRBD1|TRBJ2-7|TRBV29-1|many
TGCAGCGTTAAGCAGGGGGCCGGTGGTTCCTACGAGCAGTACTTC
CSVKQGAGGSYEQYF
>.|TRBJ1-4|TRBV29-1|few
TGCAGCGTCTACGAGGGTGCAGGGATATATGAAAAACTGTTTTTT
CSVYEGAGIYEKLFF
>TRBD1|TRBJ1-4|TRBV12-3/TRBV12-4|few
TGTGCCAGCAGTTGGAGACAGGGGCGACGCGAAAAACTGTTTTTT
CASSWRQGRREKLFF
>TRBD1|TRBJ1-4|TRBV12-3/TRBV12-4|few
TGTGCCAGTCGTACAGGGGAAGGTGTAGAACTGTTTTTT
CASRTGEGVELFF
>.|TRBJ1-1|TRBV6-2/TRBV6-3|.
TGTGCCAGCAGTTATCGTTGGCACACTGAAGCTTTCTTT
CASSYRWHTEAFF
>TRBD2|TRBJ2-5|TRBV20-1|few
TGCAGTGCTAGAGATATAGCGGGGGGGCGAGAGACCCAGTACTTC
CSARDIAGGRETQYF
>TRBD2|TRBJ2-1|TRBV9|few
TGTGCCAGCCAACGCGGGGGGTCAGGAGAGCAGTTCTTC
CASQRGGSGEQFF
>.|TRBJ2-3|TRBV6-5|.
TGTGCCAGCAGTTACGGTGGGGGCAGCACAGATACGCAGTATTTT
CASSYGGGSTDTQYF
>.|TRBJ2-7|TRBV2|.
TGTGCCAGCAGACCCGGACCGTTCACCGAGCAGTACTTC
CASRPGPFTEQYF
>TRBD1|TRBJ1-1|TRBV6-5|few
TGTGCCAGCAGTTACTTTCCAGGGGGAGCTTCTGAAGCTTTCTTT
CASSYFPGGASEAFF
>.|TRBJ2-3|TRBV10-3|few
TGTGCCATCAAGATCGGGCAGGCCGCCACAGATACGCAGTATTTT
CAIKIGQAATDTQYF
>.|TRBJ2-7|TRBV2|few
TGTGCCGGCCTCGGCGAGAGGTCCTACGAGCAGTACTTC
CAGLGERSYEQYF
>.|TRBJ1-5|TRBV12-3/TRBV12-4|many
TGTGCCAGCAGTTTCAGGGATAGCAATCAGCCCCAGCATTTT
CASSFRDSNQPQHF
>.|TRBJ1-6|TRBV12-3/TRBV12-4|.
TGTGCCAGCAGTTTAGTGTCCGGGGTTGTAAATTCACCCCTCCACTTT
CASSLVSGVVNSPLHF
>.|TRBJ2-3|TRBV30|.
TGTGCCTGCAGCCAGCAGCTCCCCTGCACAGATACGCAGTATTTT
CACSQQLPCTDTQYF
>.|TRBJ2-3|TRBV20-1|.
TGCAGTCTACCCTCAGACAGGCGCACAGATACGCAGTATTTT
CSLPSDRRTDTQYF
>TRBD2|TRBJ2-5|TRBV3-1|many
TGTGCCAGCAACCCGGGACTAGCGGGAGGTGAGACCCAGTACTTC
CASNPGLAGGETQYF
>TRBD2|TRBJ2-5|TRBV6-1|.
TGTGCCAGCAGTGCTCCGGGGGGGAGGGGAGAGACCCAGTACTTC
CASSAPGGRGETQYF
>.|TRBJ1-3|TRBV10-2|many
TGCGCCAGCAGTGCATACAGGGCCTCTGGAAACACCATATATTTT
CASSAYRASGNTIYF
>.|TRBJ2-2|TRBV4-1|.
TGCGCCAGCAAAAAAGACCCTGACACCGGGGAGCTGTTTTTT
CASKKDPDTGELFF